The clone carrying this T cell receptor (beta chain) has a single count. What it binds is unknown. This sample includes further DNA sequences coding for the same CDR3. The record originates from a study of shared clonotypes between healthy human individuals. Study information: Donors had three CD4 naive, three CD4 memory, two CD8 naive and one CD8 memory plate apiece. The study's findings and limits: Naive CD4 clonotype sharing across a few donors was 4% to 5.5%. Clonotype sharing among donors, it was expected, would be affected by sequencing depth.

CDR1 GTSNPN and CDR2 SVGIG come from the germline V gene (reference sequence). Trimming shortened V by 0 bases and J by 2 bases, and 7 bases separated the two germline ends. The CDR3 is 13 residues long. Only in-frame clones appear in the TCRdb table, and some are missing; sequencing was by immunoSEQ multiplex PCR. The table includes fewer than 3 million clones, around 93% detected once. The V gene is TRBV30, the J gene TRBJ2-5; D is unclear. The TCR sequence derives from a man in his late teens or twenties in good health. Some clones in this sample may be carry-over from other donors' samples. Sequenced material: naive CD4+ T cells from PBMCs. Noted subset: CD45RA+ positively selected. The CDR3 DNA reads as TGTGCCTGGAGTGTCCAGGCACAAGAGACCCAGTACTTC. Protein: CAWSVQAQETQYF.